Listed below are T cell receptor beta chains from one sample, sequenced in a study of CD8 T cell repertoires and HIV-1 epitope variants. The protocol was immunoSEQ multiplex PCR, while the TCRdb copy is restricted to in-frame clones and leaves out a portion. The sample has some 87,000 clones, 70% to 75% seen once. The sample was uncultured baseline CD8+ T cells from peripheral blood mononuclear cells (PBMCs). The receptors shown here come from a male donor with HIV. The CDR3 runs from the conserved cysteine through the conserved F or W. D genes are given only for firm matches. A clone size is listed for some rows: how often the clone was seen (once, few, many), or a class if it is expanded.

cdr3_aa cdr3_nt d_call v_call clone_size j_call
CARGGELFF TGTGCCAGAGGGGGGGAGCTGTTTTTT - TRBV28 - TRBJ2-2
CATTPGSGNTIYF TGTGCCACCACCCCTGGGTCTGGAAACACCATATATTTT - TRBV15 few TRBJ1-3
CASSADNSDTQYF TGTGCCAGCAGCGCGGACAACTCAGATACGCAGTATTTT - TRBV9 - TRBJ2-3
CASSFGRTGLSTDTQYF TGTGCCAGCAGTTTCGGGAGGACAGGGCTAAGCACAGATACGCAGTATTTT - TRBV28 - TRBJ2-3
CSVVGAGLLGQETQYF TGCAGCGTTGTCGGAGCAGGTCTACTGGGGCAAGAGACCCAGTACTTC - TRBV29-1 - TRBJ2-5
CATRQGSDQPQHF TGTGCCACCCGGCAGGGAAGCGATCAGCCCCAGCATTTT - TRBV10-3 - TRBJ1-5
CASSLGGSMNTEAFF TGCGCCAGCAGCTTGGGCGGGAGTATGAACACTGAAGCTTTCTTT - TRBV5-1 - TRBJ1-1
CASSPGLAGHEQYF TGTGCCAGCTCACCAGGACTAGCGGGCCACGAGCAGTACTTC TRBD2 TRBV18 - TRBJ2-7
CASARDSRNEQFF TGTGCCAGCGCTCGAGACAGTAGAAATGAGCAGTTCTTC - TRBV6-4 - TRBJ2-1
CASSLVFSQQTVLTQYF TGTGCCAGCAGCTTGGTATTTTCCCAGCAGACCGTTCTAACCCAGTACTTC - TRBV5-5 - TRBJ2-5
CASSPGRGASGELFF TGTGCCAGCAGCCCTGGACGGGGCGCTTCCGGGGAGCTGTTTTTT - TRBV7-6 - TRBJ2-2
CASRASRVGGQPQHF TGTGCCAGCAGGGCCAGCAGGGTGGGCGGTCAGCCCCAGCATTTT - TRBV6-5 - TRBJ1-5
CASSFSGVAYEQYF TGTGCCAGCAGCTTTTCTGGGGTAGCCTACGAGCAGTACTTC - TRBV7-9 - TRBJ2-7
CASSSGQGSGNTIYF TGTGCCAGCAGCTCGGGACAGGGGAGCGGAAACACCATATATTTT TRBD1 TRBV7-8 - TRBJ1-3
CASREGGSGYTF TGTGCCAGTAGAGAGGGGGGCAGTGGCTACACCTTC - TRBV19 - TRBJ1-2
CASSLGLGGRGYEQYF TGTGCCAGCAGCTTAGGTCTAGGCGGGAGAGGGTACGAGCAGTACTTC TRBD2 TRBV7-9 - TRBJ2-7
CASSFDRPYEQYF TGTGCCAGCAGCTTTGACAGACCCTACGAGCAGTACTTC - TRBV5-4 few TRBJ2-7
CASSLGRQGRGTQYF TGTGCCAGCAGCTTAGGACGACAGGGGCGTGGGACCCAGTACTTC TRBD1 TRBV7-2 - TRBJ2-5
CASSLTTGWTEAFF TGTGCCAGCAGCTTGACGACAGGTTGGACTGAAGCTTTCTTT - TRBV7-9 - TRBJ1-1
CASSLVGSSGEQYF TGTGCCAGCAGCCTGGTTGGGTCAAGTGGCGAGCAGTACTTC - TRBV5-6 - TRBJ2-7
CASSLSLFGSDEKLFF TGTGCCAGCAGCTTATCCTTATTCGGGAGCGATGAAAAACTGTTTTTT - TRBV5-5 - TRBJ1-4
CASSYGGAHGYTF TGTGCCAGCAGCTACGGAGGGGCCCATGGCTACACCTTC - TRBV25-1 - TRBJ1-2
CAISAAHRDSSGKLFF TGTGCCATCAGTGCAGCCCACCGGGACAGCTCCGGGAAACTGTTTTTT TRBD1 TRBV10-3 - TRBJ1-4
CASSQTGDGYTF TGTGCCAGCAGCCAGACAGGGGATGGCTACACCTTC TRBD1 TRBV6-6 many TRBJ1-2
CASSLATRSYNEQFF TGCGCCAGCAGCTTAGCAACTCGCTCCTACAATGAGCAGTTCTTC - TRBV5-1 few TRBJ2-1
CASRTDRGDYNSPLHF TGCGCCAGCAGAACTGACAGGGGCGACTATAATTCACCCCTCCACTTT TRBD1 TRBV4-3 - TRBJ1-6
CASSWTSGSPTDTQYF TGTGCCAGCAGTTGGACTAGCGGGAGCCCCACAGATACGCAGTATTTT TRBD2 TRBV28 - TRBJ2-3
CASTPAASAPNEQFF TGTGCCAGCACCCCAGCAGCCTCTGCTCCCAATGAGCAGTTCTTC - TRBV19 - TRBJ2-1
CASSWRQSYEQYF TGTGCCAGCAGCTGGCGACAGAGCTACGAGCAGTACTTC - TRBV7-6 - TRBJ2-7
CASSFSGRGDTQYF TGTGCCAGCAGCTTTAGCGGGAGAGGAGATACGCAGTATTTT TRBD2 TRBV7-8 - TRBJ2-3
CASSEVGGAGQPQHF TGTGCCAGCAGTGAGGTAGGGGGCGCGGGTCAGCCCCAGCATTTT TRBD1 TRBV2 - TRBJ1-5
CASSLRQGVKETQYF TGTGCCAGCAGCCTTAGACAGGGAGTGAAAGAGACCCAGTACTTC TRBD1 TRBV5-6 - TRBJ2-5
CASSPGSGQGVGETQYF TGTGCTAGCAGCCCAGGGTCGGGACAGGGGGTTGGAGAGACCCAGTACTTC TRBD1 TRBV7-7 - TRBJ2-5
CASSQGQGSEKLFF TGTGCCAGCAGCCAAGGGCAGGGGAGTGAAAAACTGTTTTTT - TRBV4-2 - TRBJ1-4
CASSWTLARWTQTFYGYTF TGTGCCAGCAGCTGGACCCTAGCCCGATGGACCCAGACCTTCTATGGCTACACCTTC - TRBV5-4 few TRBJ1-2
CASSSRAENQPQHF TGTGCCAGCAGCTCCCGGGCGGAGAATCAGCCCCAGCATTTT - TRBV7-2 - TRBJ1-5
CASSLERRGTSGANVLTF TGCGCCAGCAGCTTGGAGAGGAGGGGGACCTCTGGGGCCAACGTCCTGACTTTC - TRBV5-1 - TRBJ2-6
CASYREGRTGELFF TGCGCCAGCTATAGGGAGGGGAGAACCGGGGAGCTGTTTTTT TRBD2 TRBV5-1 - TRBJ2-2
CASSYDQYGYTF TGCGCCAGCAGCTACGACCAGTATGGCTACACCTTC - TRBV5-1 - TRBJ1-2
CASSSKRELDTQYF TGTGCCAGCAGCTCTAAGCGGGAGTTGGATACGCAGTATTTT TRBD2 TRBV9 - TRBJ2-3
CASSPRFGQNTGELFF TGTGCCAGCAGCCCACGTTTCGGACAGAACACCGGGGAGCTGTTTTTT - TRBV9 few TRBJ2-2
CASSLGAGGGAFNYGYTF TGCGCCAGCAGCTTGGGCGCGGGAGGGGGTGCATTTAACTATGGCTACACCTTC - TRBV5-1 - TRBJ1-2
CASSYSYGGAHREQFF TGTGCCAGCAGTTACTCCTACGGGGGGGCGCATAGGGAGCAGTTCTTC TRBD2 TRBV6-5 - TRBJ2-1
CASQPGHHSNQPQHF TGCGCCAGCCAACCGGGACACCATAGCAATCAGCCCCAGCATTTT - TRBV10-2 once TRBJ1-5
CASSQGGSNQPQHF TGTGCCAGCAGCCAAGGGGGTAGCAATCAGCCCCAGCATTTT - TRBV7-9 - TRBJ1-5
CASSFQGGDSPLHF TGTGCCAGCAGTTTCCAGGGTGGTGATTCACCCCTCCACTTT - TRBV6-4 - TRBJ1-6
CASSPRAADTQYF TGTGCCAGCTCGCCGCGGGCGGCAGATACGCAGTATTTT - TRBV18 - TRBJ2-3
CASSLSLAGGLRYEQYF TGTGCCAGCAGCTTAAGCCTAGCGGGGGGGCTTCGCTACGAGCAGTACTTC TRBD2 TRBV5-5 - TRBJ2-7
CASSVPGPSGYTF TGTGCCAGCAGCGTACCAGGGCCGAGTGGCTACACCTTC - TRBV7-9 - TRBJ1-2